This TCR beta chain was obtained from a study of T-cell memory formation after mild COVID-19. In the study overall: TCR clusters showed largely donor specificity.

TCRdb re-analysed the 5' RACE reads in MiXCR, keeping a single row per CDR3 protein. Of approximately 500,000 distinct CDR3 sequences in the sample, approximately 23% are singletons; the top ten hold about 12%. CDR1 SGHTA and CDR2 FQGNSA come from the germline V gene. The CDR3 spans 14 residues. The V end lost 1 base, the J end lost 4 bases, and 10 bases lay between the germline ends. This clonotype was recorded a few times. The chain carries TRBV7-2 and TRBJ1-1; possibly TRBD1 for D (5 bases). Sequencing was done on a sample of PBMCs or a T cell subset sorted from them (not recorded which). This TCR was recovered from an adult woman who had mild COVID-19 (a few samples of this study predate the infection). Cell type and time point are not known. Here the CDR3 reads CASSLGPGSTEAFF. In DNA, the CDR3 is TGTGCCAGCAGCTTAGGCCCAGGGAGCACTGAAGCTTTCTTT.